The rows below give T cell receptor beta chains drawn from one sample of a study of T cells after posttransplantation cyclophosphamide. Produced via immunoSEQ multiplex PCR; TCRdb's table is partial and in-frame only. The data contain 30,000 or so clones, approximately 90% of them seen just once; the ten biggest clones take up 15%. Sequencing was performed on PBMCs. These receptors all come from a woman aged 35 to 49 with a blood cancer, CMV-positive, and with a related stem cell donor. The CDR3 runs from the conserved cysteine through the conserved F or W. The D gene is left open where the match is weak. Only some rows state a clone size, as once, few, many or a class for expanded clones.

j_call d_call cdr3_length clone_size v_call cdr3_nt cdr3_aa
TRBJ2-2 TRBD1 14 - TRBV19 TGTGCCAGTAGAAGGGACAGGAACACCGGGGAGCTGTTTTTT CASRRDRNTGELFF
TRBJ2-3 TRBD2 14 - TRBV10-3 TGTGCCATCAGGACTAGCGCCTTCACAGATACGCAGTATTTT CAIRTSAFTDTQYF
TRBJ2-1 TRBD2 16 - TRBV7-9 TGTGCCAGCAGCCACCAGTTAGCGGGGCCCTACAATGAGCAGTTCTTC CASSHQLAGPYNEQFF
TRBJ2-7 - 15 few TRBV6-5 TGTGCCAGCAGTTACGGGACGCGGGGTCCCGACGAGCAGTACTTC CASSYGTRGPDEQYF
TRBJ1-5 - 15 - TRBV4-1 TGCGCCAGCAGCCCCAGAGTTGCGGGGGTTCAGCCCCAGCATTTT CASSPRVAGVQPQHF
TRBJ2-5 - 15 - TRBV7-9 TGTGCCAGCAGCTTGAATCCACAGGGTGTAGAGACCCAGTACTTC CASSLNPQGVETQYF
TRBJ2-5 - 16 - TRBV28 TGTGCCAGCAGTCGCCTCCCTGGGGAGGCACAAGAGACCCAGTACTTC CASSRLPGEAQETQYF
TRBJ1-1 - 15 - TRBV11-2 TGTGCCAGCAGCTTAGGGGTGATAAGGGGGACTGAAGCTTTCTTT CASSLGVIRGTEAFF
TRBJ1-1 - 16 - TRBV28 TGTGCCACCATCCCGGAAGGGAGAGGGCTGAACACTGAAGCTTTCTTT CATIPEGRGLNTEAFF
TRBJ1-5 - 12 - TRBV28 TGTGCCACCCGAGGTGGCAATCAGCCCCAGCATTTT CATRGGNQPQHF
TRBJ1-2 TRBD1 15 - TRBV7-9 TGTGCCAGCAGCTTCTTACAGGGGGGCCACTATGGCTACACCTTC CASSFLQGGHYGYTF
TRBJ2-1 - 15 - TRBV6-6 TGTGCCAGCAGTTACTCATCGGGGGTCTACAATGAGCAGTTCTTC CASSYSSGVYNEQFF
TRBJ1-1 - 14 - TRBV28 TGTGCCAGCAGTTTTAACGGCAGGCTCACTGAAGCTTTCTTT CASSFNGRLTEAFF
TRBJ2-2 - 17 - TRBV25-1 TGTGCCAGCAGTGAATCTGGCTCTCTAGCGAACACCGGGGAGCTGTTTTTT CASSESGSLANTGELFF
TRBJ1-6 TRBD1 14 - TRBV2 TGTGCCAGCAGCAGGGACAGTCCTAATTCACCCCTCCACTTT CASSRDSPNSPLHF
TRBJ2-4 TRBD2 16 once TRBV9 TGTGCCAGCAGCGTAGTGGCTAGCGGGGGGAAAAACATTCAGTACTTC CASSVVASGGKNIQYF
TRBJ2-7 - 15 - TRBV15 TGTGCCACCAGCAGGGGCAGCAAGGGGATATACGAGCAGTACTTC CATSRGSKGIYEQYF
TRBJ1-1 - 13 - TRBV15 TGTGCCACCAGCAGAGAAGGGGGCACTGAAGCTTTCTTT CATSREGGTEAFF
TRBJ1-4 TRBD1 13 once TRBV18 TGTGCCAGCTCACCCGACAGGGATCAAAAACTGTTTTTT CASSPDRDQKLFF
TRBJ2-2 TRBD1 15 few TRBV2 TGTGCCAGTCTCACGGGACAGGGGAACACCGGGGAGCTGTTTTTT CASLTGQGNTGELFF
TRBJ2-1 - 13 - TRBV15 TGTGCCACCAGCCCTCGGCGGCTAAATGAGCAGTTCTTC CATSPRRLNEQFF
TRBJ2-7 - 17 - TRBV9 TGTGCCAGCAGCGATCAGCGCGACAGGCGTGAGTCTTACGAGCAGTACTTC CASSDQRDRRESYEQYF
TRBJ2-3 TRBD2 19 - TRBV19 TGTGCCAGTAGGAAGGGGAATAGACTAGCGGGGGGGAGCACAGATACGCAGTATTTT CASRKGNRLAGGSTDTQYF
TRBJ2-7 - 14 - TRBV28 TGTGCCAGCAGTCGAAGGGGCTACCCCTACGAGCAGTACTTC CASSRRGYPYEQYF
TRBJ1-1 - 12 - TRBV6-5 TGTGCCAGCAGGGAGGGAGGCGCTGAAGCTTTCTTT CASREGGAEAFF
TRBJ2-7 - 14 - TRBV27 TGTGCCAGCAGTCGGCAGGGTCTGACCTACGAGCAGTACTTC CASSRQGLTYEQYF
TRBJ1-1 TRBD1 15 - TRBV6-5 TGTGCCAGCAGGAATACAGGGGCAGGGAACACTGAAGCTTTCTTT CASRNTGAGNTEAFF
TRBJ2-2 - 13 - TRBV4-3 TGCGCCAGCAGCCAGACCCGGGCCGGGGAGCTGTTTTTT CASSQTRAGELFF
TRBJ1-3 - 16 - TRBV7-9 TGTGCCAGCAGACCCAACAGGGACGCTATAGAAAACACCATATATTTT CASRPNRDAIENTIYF
TRBJ1-5 - 17 - TRBV7-2 TGTGCCAGCAGCTTAGAGGGGGTTCGACAGTTCAATCAGCCCCAGCATTTT CASSLEGVRQFNQPQHF
TRBJ2-1 - 15 - TRBV7-9 TGTGCCAGCAGCTCCCCGAGAGAATACGACAATGAGCAGTTCTTC CASSSPREYDNEQFF
TRBJ2-3 TRBD1 15 - TRBV18 TGTGCCAGCTCAAAGGACAGGGGGCATGAAGATACGCAGTATTTT CASSKDRGHEDTQYF
TRBJ1-1 TRBD1 15 - TRBV18 TGTGCCAGCTCACCAGCTGGACAGGGGAACACTGAAGCTTTCTTT CASSPAGQGNTEAFF
TRBJ1-2 TRBD1 14 - TRBV9 TGTGCCAGCAGCCCTCCAGGGGGCAGCTATGGCTACACCTTC CASSPPGGSYGYTF
TRBJ1-4 TRBD1 16 - TRBV19 TGTGCCAGTAGTCGGGACAGGGGCCGGGCTAATGAAAAACTGTTTTTT CASSRDRGRANEKLFF
TRBJ2-1 TRBD2 14 few TRBV2 TGTGCCAGCAGTGGACTAGCGGGGACCTCTGAGCAGTTCTTC CASSGLAGTSEQFF
TRBJ2-7 TRBD1 14 - TRBV7-9 TGTGCCGGCAGCCACAGACAGGGGGCCATCGAGCAGTACTTC CAGSHRQGAIEQYF
TRBJ1-1 TRBD1 18 - TRBV11-2 TGTGCCAGCAGCTCATTTGCCGGGACAGGCACCGTGAACACTGAAGCTTTCTTT CASSSFAGTGTVNTEAFF
TRBJ2-5 - 13 - TRBV2 TGTGCCAGCAACTCGGGCAGCGGGGAGACCCAGTACTTC CASNSGSGETQYF
TRBJ2-1 - 19 once TRBV9 TGTGCCAGCAGCTCTCGGATAAGAACGAAGCGCCCCCCCTCCCAACATCAGTTCTTC CASSSRIRTKRPPSQHQFF
TRBJ1-6 - 16 few TRBV19 TGTGCCAGTACCCAGCAAATAAAAGTCGGGAATTCACCCCTCCACTTT CASTQQIKVGNSPLHF
TRBJ2-3 TRBD2 15 once TRBV5-4 TGTGCCAGCAGCTTGAAGCGGGGGGATACAGATACGCAGTATTTT CASSLKRGDTDTQYF
TRBJ2-7 TRBD1 14 once TRBV7-9 TGTGCCAGCAGCGACCGGGACAGGCCCTACGAGCAGTACTTC CASSDRDRPYEQYF
TRBJ1-5 TRBD1 15 - TRBV4-2 TGTGCCAGCAGCCATGATCGACAGGGCGGTCAGCCCCAGCATTTT CASSHDRQGGQPQHF
TRBJ2-7 TRBD2 16 - TRBV7-9 TGTGCCAGCAGCTTAGGGACTAGCGGGGGGGCTGAAGAGCAGTACTTC CASSLGTSGGAEEQYF
TRBJ2-1 TRBD2 15 - TRBV9 TGTGCCAGCAGCCATACCGGACTAGCGGGGAATGAGCAGTTCTTC CASSHTGLAGNEQFF
TRBJ2-1 TRBD1 13 - TRBV19 TGTGCCAGTAGTACTAACAGGGGTAATGAGCAGTTCTTC CASSTNRGNEQFF
TRBJ2-2 TRBD1 15 - TRBV5-1 TGCGCCAGCAGCTTCGGACAGGGATCCACCGGGGAGCTGTTTTTT CASSFGQGSTGELFF
TRBJ1-1 - 13 - TRBV27 TGTGCCAGCAGTTCCGGGGTGGTAGGTGAAGCTTTCTTT CASSSGVVGEAFF
TRBJ1-6 TRBD1 15 - TRBV7-2 TGTGCCAGCAGCGAATACAGGGGTACGCGTTCACCCCTCCACTTT CASSEYRGTRSPLHF
TRBJ2-2 TRBD2 14 - TRBV10-3 TGTGCCATCAGGGCGGGGGGGAACACCGGGGAGCTGTTTTTT CAIRAGGNTGELFF
TRBJ1-6 TRBD1 15 - TRBV4-1 TGCGCCAGCAGCCAAGATGGACAGGCAGTCTCACCCCTCCACTTT CASSQDGQAVSPLHF
TRBJ1-2 - 13 - TRBV5-1 TGCGCCAGCAGCTTAAAAGGGGGTTTAAGGGTCACCTTC CASSLKGGLRVTF
TRBJ1-1 - 13 few TRBV28 TGTGCCAGCAGTTTCCTAATAGATACTGAAGCTTTCTTT CASSFLIDTEAFF